This T cell receptor (beta chain) was sequenced for a study of blood T cell repertoires in COVID-19. In the study's own analysis: Reference gene primer amplification gave nucleated cell count estimates. Profiling relied on immunoSEQ multiplex PCR, and the TCRdb table lists in-frame clones only, not all of them. V and J calls plus clone size are reproduced from that table; the DNA served to infer D and trimming. The sample consists of about 240,000 clones, roughly 90% of them appearing once. Recruits, aged about 18 to 95 years, lived in roughly 22 US areas. Cohort assignment relied on participant-reported clinical history. V lost 1 base and J lost 5; bases outside the gene matches: 15. The CDR3 has 18 amino acids. Germline V CDR1 and CDR2: LGHDT, YNNKEL (reference sequence).

The receptor's source is a woman younger than 45 who had recovered from COVID-19. This chain uses TRBV3-1 (or the pseudogene TRBV3-2) with TRBJ2-7; TRBD1 agrees at 9 bases. Material for sequencing was PBMCs or T cells enriched from blood (not recorded which). The CDR3 is CASSQVPGQGPFNHEQYF. DNA of the CDR3: TGTGCCAGCAGCCAAGTTCCGGGACAGGGACCCTTCAATCACGAGCAGTACTTC.